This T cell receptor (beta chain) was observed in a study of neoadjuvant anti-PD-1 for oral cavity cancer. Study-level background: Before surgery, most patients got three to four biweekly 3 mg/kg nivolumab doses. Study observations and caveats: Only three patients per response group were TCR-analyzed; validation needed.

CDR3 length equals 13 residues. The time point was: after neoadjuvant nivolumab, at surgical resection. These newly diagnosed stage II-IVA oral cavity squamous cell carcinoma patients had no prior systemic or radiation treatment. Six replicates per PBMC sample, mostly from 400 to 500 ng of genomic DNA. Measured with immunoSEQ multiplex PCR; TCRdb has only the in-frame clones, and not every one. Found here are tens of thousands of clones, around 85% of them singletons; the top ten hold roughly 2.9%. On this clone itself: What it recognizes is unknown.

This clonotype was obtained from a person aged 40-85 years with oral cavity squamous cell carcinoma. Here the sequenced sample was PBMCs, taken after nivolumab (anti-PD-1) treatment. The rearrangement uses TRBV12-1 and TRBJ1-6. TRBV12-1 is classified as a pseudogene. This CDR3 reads CASSFVGRSPLHF. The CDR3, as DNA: TGTGCCAGCAGCTTTGTTGGAAGGTCACCCCTCCACTTT.